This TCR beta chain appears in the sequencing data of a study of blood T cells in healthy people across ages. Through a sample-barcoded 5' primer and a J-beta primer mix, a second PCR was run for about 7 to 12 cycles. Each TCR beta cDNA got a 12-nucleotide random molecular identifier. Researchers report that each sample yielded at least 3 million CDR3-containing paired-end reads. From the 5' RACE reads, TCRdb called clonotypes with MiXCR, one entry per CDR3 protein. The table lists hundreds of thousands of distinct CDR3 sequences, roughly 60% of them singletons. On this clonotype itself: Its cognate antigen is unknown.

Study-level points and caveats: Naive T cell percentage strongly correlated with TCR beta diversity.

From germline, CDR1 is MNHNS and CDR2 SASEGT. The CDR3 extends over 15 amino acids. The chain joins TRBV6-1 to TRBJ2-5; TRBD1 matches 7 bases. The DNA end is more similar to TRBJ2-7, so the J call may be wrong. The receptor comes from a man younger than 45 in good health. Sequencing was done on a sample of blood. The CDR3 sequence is CASIDRTGPTVEQYF. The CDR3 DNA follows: TGTGCCAGCATCGATAGGACAGGACCCACGGTCGAGCAGTACTTC.